A single sample is the source of the 9 T cell receptor beta chains below, sequenced in a study of T cells in Graves' hyperthyroidism and ophthalmopathy. Researchers took RNA transcripts and amplified the TCR beta CDR3 regions from them. Initially, a first-round RT-PCR of the TCR CDR3 employed the HTBI primer set. TCRdb passed the multiplex PCR reads through MiXCR, listing each CDR3 protein once. This repertoire shows about 640,000 distinct CDR3 sequences, around 21% found once; its top ten account for 30% to 40%. Specimen: blood. The source of these receptors is a man aged 25 to 45 with Graves' ophthalmopathy.

The J gene is TRBJ2-1, the V gene TRBV14; D not resolved. The CDR3 is 13 amino acids. Deletions cut 0 bases from V and 8 bases from J, with 8 bases between. Germline V CDR1 and CDR2: SGHDN, FVKESK. The CDR3 DNA reads as TGTGCCAGCAGCCAAGATCAGGTCCATGAGCAGTTCTTC. Its protein product is CASSQDQVHEQFF.

This clonotype was observed a handful of times. The chain joins TRBV11-2 to TRBJ1-4, with D maybe TRBD1 (5 bases). Germline assignment: CDR1 SGHAT and CDR2 FQNNGV. Trimming removed 6 bases from V and 13 bases from J, with 24 bases in between. The CDR3 is made up of 15 amino acids. The CDR3 here is CASSQDRPQLFSLFF. The CDR3 bases are TGTGCCAGCAGTCAAGACAGACCCCAACTTTTCTCACTGTTTTTT.

This chain joins TRBV5-1 and TRBJ2-1, with 14 nucleotides matching TRBD2. V dropped 4 bases and J dropped 8; count of bases not matched to a gene: 17. The CDR3 extends over 19 amino acids. Germline V gene data show CDR1 as SGHRS and CDR2 as YFSETQ. CDR3 loop: CASSPGLAGGVIRDHEQFF. CDR3 nucleotide sequence: TGCGCCAGCAGCCCCGGACTAGCGGGAGGCGTAATACGGGACCATGAGCAGTTCTTC.

J is TRBJ2-7 and V is TRBV10-3; TRBD2 matches 11 bases. The CDR3 is 16 residues long. The V gene's germline CDR1 is ENHRY and CDR2 SYGVKD. Trimming took 4 bases from V and 4 from J; bases not matched to a gene: 9. The CDR3 DNA reads TGTGCCATCAGTGCTAGCGGGAGGCCGGTTCGGTACGAGCAGTACTTC. Translation: CAISASGRPVRYEQYF.

Concerning this clonotype: It may be a read error: a sequence one base away is much more abundant. The chain combines TRBV5-5 with TRBJ2-7; 8 bases agree with TRBD2. This CDR3 region has 16 residues. Germline lookup yields CDR1 SGHKS and CDR2 YYEKEE (reference sequence). V was clipped by 9 bases and J by 6 bases; unmatched bases: 20. In nucleotides, the CDR3 is TGTGCCACCTCCCGGGGGCTCCCCCCCGGGGGGGGCGAGCAGTACTTC. This translates into CATSRGLPPGGGEQYF.

This clonotype was picked up a small number of times. This chain's CDR3 is CASSSRFGAEPYEQYF. The CDR3 DNA reads TGTGCCAGCAGTTCCCGCTTTGGAGCGGAACCCTACGAGCAGTACTTC. The gene calls are TRBV28 and TRBJ2-7, with a possible D match to TRBD2 (5 bases). The CDR3 has 16 residues. Deletions cut 4 bases from V and 2 bases from J, with 18 bases between. In germline, CDR1 is MDHEN, CDR2 SYDVKM. Supplemented by reference TRBV28 and TRBJ2-7, the full variable domain reads DVKVTQSSRYLVKRTGEKVFLECVQDMDHENMFWYRQDPGLGLRLIYFSYDVKMKEKGDIPEGYSVSREKKERFSLILESASTNQTSMYLCASSSRFGAEPYEQYFGPGTRLTVT.

This clonotype was detected many times. The rearrangement links TRBV28 to TRBJ2-5; unclear D gene. V was cut by 3 bases and J by 4 bases, with 12 bases left in between. The germline V gene encodes CDR1 MDHEN and CDR2 SYDVKM. This CDR3 contains 14 residues. The CDR3 coding sequence is TGTGCCAGCAGTTTTCGGCTACCACCAGAGACCCAGTACTTC. It encodes CASSFRLPPETQYF. The full variable domain, in which reference TRBV28 and TRBJ2-5 provide the parts outside the CDR3, is DVKVTQSSRYLVKRTGEKVFLECVQDMDHENMFWYRQDPGLGLRLIYFSYDVKMKEKGDIPEGYSVSREKKERFSLILESASTNQTSMYLCASSFRLPPETQYFGPGTRLLVL.

The table lists this clonotype with a count of one. The chain is built from TRBV28 and TRBJ1-3; D unresolved. The germline CDR1 and CDR2 sequences are MDHEN and SYDVKM. V lost 2 bases and J lost 4, with 15 bases in between. There are 16 residues in the CDR3. CDR3 DNA: TGTGCCAGCAGTTTACCGACGATAGGGTCCGGAAACACCATATATTTT. Translation: CASSLPTIGSGNTIYF.

This clonotype was seen more than once but under ten times. The rearrangement links TRBV7-2 to TRBJ2-1; TRBD2 agrees at 7 bases. Germline CDR1 and CDR2: SGHTA and FQGNSA. The CDR3 is 15 amino acids. J gave up 2 bases and V 1 base, and 2 bases lay outside the gene matches. The CDR3 DNA reads TGTGCCAGCAGCTTAGGAGCGGGACCCTACAATGAGCAGTTCTTC. It translates to CASSLGAGPYNEQFF.